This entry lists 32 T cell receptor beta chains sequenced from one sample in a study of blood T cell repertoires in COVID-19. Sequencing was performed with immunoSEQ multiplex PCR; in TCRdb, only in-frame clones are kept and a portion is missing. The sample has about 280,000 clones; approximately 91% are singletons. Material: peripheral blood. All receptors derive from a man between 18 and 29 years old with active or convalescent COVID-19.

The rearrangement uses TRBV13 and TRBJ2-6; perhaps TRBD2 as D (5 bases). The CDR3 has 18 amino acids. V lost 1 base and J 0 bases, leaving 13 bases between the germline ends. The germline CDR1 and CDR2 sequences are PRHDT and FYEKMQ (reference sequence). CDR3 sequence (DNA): TGTGCCAGCAGCTTAGAGGGCCGGGGATTCTCTGGGGCCAACGTCCTGACTTTC. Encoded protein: CASSLEGRGFSGANVLTF.

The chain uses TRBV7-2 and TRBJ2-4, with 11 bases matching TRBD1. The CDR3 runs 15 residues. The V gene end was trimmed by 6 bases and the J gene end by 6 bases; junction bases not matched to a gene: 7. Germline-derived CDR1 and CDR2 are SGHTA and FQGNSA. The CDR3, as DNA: TGTGCCAGCAGTCCCGGACAGGGGGCCGGAAACATTCAGTACTTC. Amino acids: CASSPGQGAGNIQYF.

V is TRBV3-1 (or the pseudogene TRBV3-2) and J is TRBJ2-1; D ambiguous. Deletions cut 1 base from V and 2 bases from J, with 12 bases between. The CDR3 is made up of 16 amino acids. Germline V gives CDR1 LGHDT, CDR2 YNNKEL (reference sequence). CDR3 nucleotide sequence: TGTGCCAGCAGCCAAGTTTACACAAATCCCTACAATGAGCAGTTCTTC. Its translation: CASSQVYTNPYNEQFF.

The CDR3 DNA sequence: TGTGCCACCAGCAGGGGGGGTAGCGTTGAGACCCAGTACTTC. As protein: CATSRGGSVETQYF. This chain uses TRBV15 with TRBJ2-5; D perhaps matches TRBD2 (6 bases). This CDR3 has 14 residues. The V end was cut by 3 bases, the J end by 5 bases, with 13 bases between. Germline loops: CDR1 LNHNV, CDR2 YYDKDF (reference sequence).

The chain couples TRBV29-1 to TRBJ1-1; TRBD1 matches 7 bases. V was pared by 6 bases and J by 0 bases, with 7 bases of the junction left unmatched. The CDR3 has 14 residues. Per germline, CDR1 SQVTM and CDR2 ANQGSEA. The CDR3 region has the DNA TGCAGCGTAGAGACAGGGTTCATGAACACTGAAGCTTTCTTT. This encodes CSVETGFMNTEAFF.

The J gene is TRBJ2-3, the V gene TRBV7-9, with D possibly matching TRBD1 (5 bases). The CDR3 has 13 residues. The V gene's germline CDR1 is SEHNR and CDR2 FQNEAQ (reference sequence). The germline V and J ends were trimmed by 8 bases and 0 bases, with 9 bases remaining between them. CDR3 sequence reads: CASCTGSTDTQYF. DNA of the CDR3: TGTGCCAGCTGTACAGGCAGCACAGATACGCAGTATTTT.

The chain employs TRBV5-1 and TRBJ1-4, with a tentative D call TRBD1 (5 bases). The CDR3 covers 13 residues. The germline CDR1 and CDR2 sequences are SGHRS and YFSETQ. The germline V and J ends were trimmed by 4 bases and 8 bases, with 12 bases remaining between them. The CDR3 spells CASSLGELEKLFF. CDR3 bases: TGCGCCAGCAGCCTGGGGGAGTTAGAAAAACTGTTTTTT. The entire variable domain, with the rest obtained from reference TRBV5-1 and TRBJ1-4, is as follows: KAGVTQTPRYLIKTRGQQVTLSCSPISGHRSVSWYQQTPGQGLQFLFEYFSETQRNKGNFPGRFSGRQFSNSRSEMNVSTLELGDSALYLCASSLGELEKLFFGSGTQLSVL.

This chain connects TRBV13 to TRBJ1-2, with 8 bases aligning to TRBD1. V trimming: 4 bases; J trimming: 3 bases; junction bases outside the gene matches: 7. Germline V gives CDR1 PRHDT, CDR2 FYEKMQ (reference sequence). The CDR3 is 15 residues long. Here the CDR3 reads CASSYVTGEDYGYTF. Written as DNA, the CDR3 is TGTGCCAGCAGCTATGTGACAGGGGAGGACTATGGCTACACCTTC.

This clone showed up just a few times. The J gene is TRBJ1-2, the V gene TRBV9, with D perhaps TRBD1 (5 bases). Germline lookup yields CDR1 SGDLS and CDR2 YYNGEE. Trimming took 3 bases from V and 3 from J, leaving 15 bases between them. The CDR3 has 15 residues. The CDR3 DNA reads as TGTGCCAGCAGCGCAACTTGGGGGGATTACTATGGCTACACCTTC. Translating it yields CASSATWGDYYGYTF.

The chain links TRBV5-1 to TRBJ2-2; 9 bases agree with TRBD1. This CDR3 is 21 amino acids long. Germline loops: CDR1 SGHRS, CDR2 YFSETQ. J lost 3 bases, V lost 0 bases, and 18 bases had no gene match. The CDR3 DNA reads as TGCGCCAGCAGCTTGGCAGGACCGGGACAGGGCTCAAGATCGGACACCGGGGAGCTGTTTTTT. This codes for CASSLAGPGQGSRSDTGELFF. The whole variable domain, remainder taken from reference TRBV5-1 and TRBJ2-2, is KAGVTQTPRYLIKTRGQQVTLSCSPISGHRSVSWYQQTPGQGLQFLFEYFSETQRNKGNFPGRFSGRQFSNSRSEMNVSTLELGDSALYLCASSLAGPGQGSRSDTGELFFGEGSRLTVL.

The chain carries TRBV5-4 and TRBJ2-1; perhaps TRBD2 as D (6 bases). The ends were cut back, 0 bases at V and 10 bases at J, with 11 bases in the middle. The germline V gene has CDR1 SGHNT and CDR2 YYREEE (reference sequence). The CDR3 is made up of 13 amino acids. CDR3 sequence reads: CASSLGVAGEQFF. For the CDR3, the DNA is TGTGCCAGCAGCTTGGGGGTGGCGGGGGAGCAGTTCTTC.

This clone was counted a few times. DNA of the CDR3: TGTGCCAGCAGCTTAGATGCAAACCGGAGGAAGCAGTACTTC. This encodes CASSLDANRRKQYF. This chain joins TRBV13 and TRBJ2-7; D is possibly TRBD2 (5 bases). The CDR3 is made up of 14 amino acids. Per germline, CDR1 PRHDT and CDR2 FYEKMQ (reference sequence). V lost 1 base to trimming and J lost 8 bases, with 15 bases between them. Looking up the rest from reference TRBV13 and TRBJ2-7 gives the full variable domain: AAGVIQSPRHLIKEKRETATLKCYPIPRHDTVYWYQQGPGQDPQFLISFYEKMQSDKGSIPDRFSAQQFSDYHSELNMSSLELGDSALYFCASSLDANRRKQYFGPGTRLTVT.

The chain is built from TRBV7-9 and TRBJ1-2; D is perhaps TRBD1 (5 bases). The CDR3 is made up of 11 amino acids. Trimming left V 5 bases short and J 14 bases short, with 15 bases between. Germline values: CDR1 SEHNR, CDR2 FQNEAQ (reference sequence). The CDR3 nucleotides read TGTGCCAGCAGCCTCCCCCAGGGCATTACCTTC. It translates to CASSLPQGITF.

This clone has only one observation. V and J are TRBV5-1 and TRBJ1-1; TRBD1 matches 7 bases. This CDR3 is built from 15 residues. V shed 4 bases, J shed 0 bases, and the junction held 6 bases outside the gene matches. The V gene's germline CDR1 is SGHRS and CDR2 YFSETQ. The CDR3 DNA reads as TGCGCCAGCAGCCCGGACGGACAGGTGAACACTGAAGCTTTCTTT. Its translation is CASSPDGQVNTEAFF.

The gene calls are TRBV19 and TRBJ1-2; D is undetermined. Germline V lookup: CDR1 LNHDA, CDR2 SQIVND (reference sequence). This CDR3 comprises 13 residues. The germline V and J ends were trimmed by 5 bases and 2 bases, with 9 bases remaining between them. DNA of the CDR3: TGTGCCAGTAGTTCACAACCGAACTATGGCTACACCTTC. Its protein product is CASSSQPNYGYTF.

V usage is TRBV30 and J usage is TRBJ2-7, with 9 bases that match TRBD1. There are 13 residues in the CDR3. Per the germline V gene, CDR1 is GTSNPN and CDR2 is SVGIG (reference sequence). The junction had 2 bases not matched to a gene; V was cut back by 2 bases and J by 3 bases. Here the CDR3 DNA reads TGTGCCTGGAGTTTGGACAGGGGCTACGAGCAGTACTTC. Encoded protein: CAWSLDRGYEQYF.

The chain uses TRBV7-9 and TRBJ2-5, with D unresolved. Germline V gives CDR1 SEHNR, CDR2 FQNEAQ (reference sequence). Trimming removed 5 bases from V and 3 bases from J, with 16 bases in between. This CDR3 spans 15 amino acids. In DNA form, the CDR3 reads TGTGCCAGCAGCCAGCGACGGTCCCCCAAAGAGACCCAGTACTTC. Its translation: CASSQRRSPKETQYF.

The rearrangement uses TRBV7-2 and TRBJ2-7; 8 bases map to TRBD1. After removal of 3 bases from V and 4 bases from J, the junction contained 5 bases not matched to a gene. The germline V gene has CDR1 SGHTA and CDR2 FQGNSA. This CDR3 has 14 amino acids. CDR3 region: CASSFRTGFYEQYF. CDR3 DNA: TGTGCCAGCAGCTTCCGGACAGGGTTTTACGAGCAGTACTTC.

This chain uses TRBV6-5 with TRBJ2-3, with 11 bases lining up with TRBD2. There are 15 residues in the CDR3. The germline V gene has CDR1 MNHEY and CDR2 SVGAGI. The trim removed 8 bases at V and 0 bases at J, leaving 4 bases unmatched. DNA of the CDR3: TGTGCCAGCGAGATAGCGGGGGGGAGCACAGATACGCAGTATTTT. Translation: CASEIAGGSTDTQYF.

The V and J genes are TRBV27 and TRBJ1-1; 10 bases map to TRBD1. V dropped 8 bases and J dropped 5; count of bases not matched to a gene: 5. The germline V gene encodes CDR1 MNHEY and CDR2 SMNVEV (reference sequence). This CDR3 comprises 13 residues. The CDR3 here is CASLGTGVTEAFF. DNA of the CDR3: TGTGCCAGCTTAGGGACAGGGGTGACTGAAGCTTTCTTT.

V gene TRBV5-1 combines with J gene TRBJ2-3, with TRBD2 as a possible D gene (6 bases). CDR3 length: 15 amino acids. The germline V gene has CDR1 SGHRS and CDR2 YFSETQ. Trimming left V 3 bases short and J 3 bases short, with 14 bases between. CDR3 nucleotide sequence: TGCGCCAGCAGCTGGCGCGGGGAGGAGACAGATACGCAGTATTTT. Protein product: CASSWRGEETDTQYF. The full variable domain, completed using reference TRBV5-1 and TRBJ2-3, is KAGVTQTPRYLIKTRGQQVTLSCSPISGHRSVSWYQQTPGQGLQFLFEYFSETQRNKGNFPGRFSGRQFSNSRSEMNVSTLELGDSALYLCASSWRGEETDTQYFGPGTRLTVL.

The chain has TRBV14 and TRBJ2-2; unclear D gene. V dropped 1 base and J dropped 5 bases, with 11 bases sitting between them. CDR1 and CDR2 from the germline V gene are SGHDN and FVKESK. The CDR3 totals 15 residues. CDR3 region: CASSQVAGPTGELFF. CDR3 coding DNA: TGTGCCAGCAGCCAAGTGGCAGGTCCAACCGGGGAGCTGTTTTTT.

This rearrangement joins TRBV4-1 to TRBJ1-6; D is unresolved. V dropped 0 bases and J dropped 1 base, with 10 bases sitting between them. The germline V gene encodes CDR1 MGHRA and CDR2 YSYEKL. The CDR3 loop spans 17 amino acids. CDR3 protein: CASSQDLQSSYNSPLHF. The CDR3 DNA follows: TGCGCCAGCAGCCAAGATCTACAGTCTTCCTATAATTCACCCCTCCACTTT.

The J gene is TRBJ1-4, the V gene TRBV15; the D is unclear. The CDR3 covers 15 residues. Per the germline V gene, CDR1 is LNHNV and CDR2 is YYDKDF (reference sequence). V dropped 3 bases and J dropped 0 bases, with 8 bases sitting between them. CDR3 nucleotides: TGTGCCACCAGCAGGACGAGGGCAACTAATGAAAAACTGTTTTTT. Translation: CATSRTRATNEKLFF.

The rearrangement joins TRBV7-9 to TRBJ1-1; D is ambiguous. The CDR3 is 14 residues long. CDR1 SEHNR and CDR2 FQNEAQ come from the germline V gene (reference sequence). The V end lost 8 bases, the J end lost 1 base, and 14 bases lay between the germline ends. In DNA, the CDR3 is TGTGCCAGCTACCACCGCTCGGGGAACACTGAAGCTTTCTTT. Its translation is CASYHRSGNTEAFF.

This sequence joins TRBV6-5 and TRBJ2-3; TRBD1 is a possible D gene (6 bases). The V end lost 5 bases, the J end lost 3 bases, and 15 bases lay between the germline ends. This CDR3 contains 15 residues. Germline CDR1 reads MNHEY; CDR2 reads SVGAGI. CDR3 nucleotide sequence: TGTGCCAGCAGTCTTACAGGGCCGATAACAGATACGCAGTATTTT. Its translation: CASSLTGPITDTQYF.

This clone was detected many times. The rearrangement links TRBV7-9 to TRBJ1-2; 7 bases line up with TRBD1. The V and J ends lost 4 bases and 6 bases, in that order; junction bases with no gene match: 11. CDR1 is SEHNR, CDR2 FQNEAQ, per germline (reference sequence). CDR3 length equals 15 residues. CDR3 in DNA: TGTGCCAGCAGCTCCGACAGGGAGCGGCGGAATGGCTACACCTTC. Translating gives CASSSDRERRNGYTF. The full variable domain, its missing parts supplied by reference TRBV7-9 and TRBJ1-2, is DTGVSQNPRHKITKRGQNVTFRCDPISEHNRLYWYRQTLGQGPEFLTYFQNEAQLEKSRLLSDRFSAERPKGSFSTLEIQRTEQGDSAMYLCASSSDRERRNGYTFGSGTRLTVV.

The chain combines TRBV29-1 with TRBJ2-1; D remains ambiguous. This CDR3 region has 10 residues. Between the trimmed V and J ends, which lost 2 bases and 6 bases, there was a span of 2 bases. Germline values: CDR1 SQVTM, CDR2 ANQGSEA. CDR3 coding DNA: TGCAGCGTTGAACTCAATGAGCAGTTCTTC. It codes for CSVELNEQFF.

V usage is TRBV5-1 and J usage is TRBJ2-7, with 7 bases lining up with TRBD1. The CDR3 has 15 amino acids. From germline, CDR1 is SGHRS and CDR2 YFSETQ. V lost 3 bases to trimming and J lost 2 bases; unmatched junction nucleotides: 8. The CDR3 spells CASSSAGTETYEQYF. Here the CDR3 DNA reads TGCGCCAGCAGCTCCGCCGGGACAGAGACCTACGAGCAGTACTTC. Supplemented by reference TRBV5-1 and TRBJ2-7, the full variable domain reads KAGVTQTPRYLIKTRGQQVTLSCSPISGHRSVSWYQQTPGQGLQFLFEYFSETQRNKGNFPGRFSGRQFSNSRSEMNVSTLELGDSALYLCASSSAGTETYEQYFGPGTRLTVT.

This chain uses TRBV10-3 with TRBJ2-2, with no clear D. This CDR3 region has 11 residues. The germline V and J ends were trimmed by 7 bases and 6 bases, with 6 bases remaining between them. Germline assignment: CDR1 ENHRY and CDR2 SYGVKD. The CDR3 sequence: CAIIAAGELFF. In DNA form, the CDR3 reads TGTGCCATCATCGCAGCCGGGGAGCTGTTTTTT.

CDR3 bases: TGTGCCAGCAGCTCGGGACTCCACGAGCAGTTCTTC. It codes for CASSSGLHEQFF. The J gene is TRBJ2-1, the V gene TRBV11-2; perhaps TRBD2 as D (6 bases). Trimming removed 4 bases at V and 10 bases at J, with 11 bases between. The germline CDR1 and CDR2 sequences are SGHAT and FQNNGV. This CDR3 is built from 12 residues.

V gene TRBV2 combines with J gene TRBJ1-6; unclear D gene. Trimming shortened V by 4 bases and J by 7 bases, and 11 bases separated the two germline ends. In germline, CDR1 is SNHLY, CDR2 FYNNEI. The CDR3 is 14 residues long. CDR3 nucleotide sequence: TGTGCCAGCAGTGTTGTTGACGGGAATTCACCCCTCCACTTT. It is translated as CASSVVDGNSPLHF.